This T cell receptor (beta chain) comes out of a study of T cells expressing NK-cell markers (TCRdb year 2020). In the study overall: In sorted CD3+CD56+NKG2C+, CD3+CD56+NKG2C- and CD3+CD56-NKG2C+ T-cell subsets from about 8 donors, TCR beta-chain repertoires were profiled. Of the eight sequenced donors, seven were found to be HCMV-seropositive and one was found to be HCMV-seronegative. All eight donors whose samples were sequenced were randomly selected healthy volunteers, three of them men and five women. Sequencing of the libraries produced 2 x 150 bp reads on Illumina HiSeq 2000/2500, MiSeq or NextSeq.

Points the paper makes about the study in general: For more than 5 donors, the dominant CD3+CD56+NKG2C+ clonotypes were among the top 10 CD8+ clonotypes and accounted for about 1.0-7.0% of CD8+ T cells. Whether the expanded NKG2C-expressing T cell clones were specific for HCMV antigens remained unclear. Those dominant clonotypes were again the most abundant among CD3+CD56-NKG2C+ cells in four donors, at roughly 25-60.1%.

CDR1 is given as SGHVS and CDR2 as FNYEAQ, both from the germline V gene. The CDR3 sequence holds 13 residues, the cysteine and phenylalanine included. The protein alone is recorded here. Sequencer: Illumina HiSeq 2000. TCR beta cDNA libraries were made by 5'RACE template switching that added a universal primer site and unique molecular identifiers. Priming for cDNA synthesis came from the TCR beta constant segment, and two successive PCR amplification steps followed. The authors' analysis ran thus. Reads were demultiplexed and grouped by UMI with MIGEC, and clonotypes were assembled and quantified with MiTCR. Only TCR cDNA sequences supported by at least two reads were kept to exclude erroneous sequences. Downstream repertoire analysis used the tcR package, and clonotypes were matched across fractions by CDR3 nucleotide sequence plus V segment. VDJmatch was used to annotate antigen specificity against VDJdb, with one amino acid substitution in CDR3 permitted. The reads, reprocessed by TCRdb, yield one row per CDR3 protein sequence and no DNA. The V and J calls come from TCRdb's annotation, not from the publication. This sample's table contains over 100,000 distinct CDR3 sequences. The ten largest clones add up to about 18% of the sample.

With regard to this clonotype: What this receptor recognizes is not known.

HCMV serostatus was determined by detecting HCMV-specific IgG in serum with a commercial ELISA kit. Peripheral blood mononuclear cells were isolated from blood by Ficoll density gradient centrifugation. The chain couples TRBV7-6 to TRBJ1-3; TCRdb's D call of TRBD1 is untestable without DNA. Sequenced sample: blood T cells: a sorted CD56 or NKG2C T cell subset, CD4+ or CD8+ T cells, or bulk PBMC T cells (not recorded which). The origin of this receptor is a woman between 18 and 70 years old in good health. CDR3 region: CASSLGAGHTIYF.